Listed below are T cell receptor beta chains from one sample, sequenced in a study of shared clonotypes between healthy human individuals. Sequencing used immunoSEQ multiplex PCR; TCRdb keeps in-frame clones, though not all of them. Of 400,000 or so clones listed, about 96% are singletons. What was sequenced was memory CD8+ T cells sorted from blood. Source of these receptors: a man aged 25 to 45 in good health. Both conserved end residues are part of each CDR3. Each record gives: D gene, V gene, J gene, clone size, CDR3 protein, CDR3 DNA. A D gene is named only where the DNA matches it firmly. Clone size is not always given. Where it is, it says once, few, many or a class for expanded clones.

NA	TRBV6-5	TRBJ2-7	once	CASKDSTYEQYF	TGTGCCAGCAAGGACTCGACCTACGAGCAGTACTTC
NA	TRBV13	TRBJ2-7	once	CASSPTSSYEQYF	TGTGCCAGCAGCCCGACTAGCTCCTACGAGCAGTACTTC
NA	TRBV6-6	TRBJ1-1	NA	CASQGYTEAFF	TGTGCCAGCCAGGGCTACACTGAAGCTTTCTTT
TRBD1	TRBV27	TRBJ1-5	NA	CASRESDRAGDQPQHF	TGTGCCAGCCGAGAAAGCGACAGGGCTGGCGATCAGCCCCAGCATTTT
NA	TRBV4-1	TRBJ2-3	NA	CASSHVGLSTDTQYF	TGCGCCAGCAGCCATGTGGGTCTTTCCACAGATACGCAGTATTTT
NA	TRBV6-1	TRBJ2-7	once	CASTAGIDSYEQYF	TGTGCCAGCACCGCTGGGATAGACTCCTACGAGCAGTACTTC
NA	TRBV5-5	TRBJ2-3	NA	CASSLTAPTDTQYF	TGTGCCAGCAGCTTAACAGCCCCCACAGATACGCAGTATTTT
NA	TRBV5-6	TRBJ2-7	NA	CASSLTGSYEQYF	TGTGCCAGCAGCCTTACAGGCTCCTACGAGCAGTACTTC
TRBD2	TRBV5-1	TRBJ2-7	NA	CASSLAISGRDGEQYF	TGCGCCAGCAGCTTGGCCATCAGCGGGAGGGACGGGGAGCAGTACTTC
NA	TRBV29-1	TRBJ2-3	NA	CSVDPSSTDTQYF	TGCAGCGTTGATCCCTCGAGCACAGATACGCAGTATTTT
TRBD1	TRBV19	TRBJ1-1	NA	CASSHRGSTEAFF	TGTGCCAGTAGCCACAGGGGGAGCACTGAAGCTTTCTTT
TRBD2	TRBV11-2	TRBJ2-5	NA	CASSLEVSSGMETQYF	TGTGCCAGCAGCTTAGAGGTGTCTAGCGGGATGGAGACCCAGTACTTC
TRBD2	TRBV5-1	TRBJ2-7	NA	CASSLATSGLGAYEQYF	TGCGCCAGCAGCTTGGCGACTAGCGGCCTTGGGGCCTACGAGCAGTACTTC
NA	TRBV11-1	TRBJ1-6	NA	CASSLSPTGRNSPLHF	TGTGCCAGCAGCCTCTCTCCGACAGGTCGAAATTCACCCCTCCACTTT
NA	TRBV29-1	TRBJ2-2	NA	CSVEVSLGGELFF	TGCAGCGTTGAAGTTTCGCTGGGCGGGGAGCTGTTTTTT
NA	TRBV5-1	TRBJ2-1	NA	CASSSLWGSGNEQFF	TGCGCCAGCAGCTCCCTATGGGGGAGTGGCAATGAGCAGTTCTTC
NA	TRBV19	TRBJ2-7	NA	CASSAGRGGDPYEQYF	TGTGCCAGTAGTGCGGGAAGGGGGGGAGATCCCTACGAGCAGTACTTC
TRBD2	TRBV4-2	TRBJ2-1	NA	CASSQLGLAGENEQFF	TGTGCCAGCAGCCAACTAGGACTAGCGGGAGAAAATGAGCAGTTCTTC
NA	TRBV13	TRBJ2-1	NA	CASSLAQFKEQFF	TGTGCCAGCAGCTTGGCCCAATTTAAGGAGCAGTTCTTC
NA	TRBV11-1	TRBJ2-1	NA	CASSLGNEQFF	TGTGCCAGCAGCTTAGGGAATGAGCAGTTCTTC
TRBD1	TRBV28	TRBJ2-7	NA	CASRDRGFEQYF	TGTGCCAGCCGGGACAGGGGCTTCGAGCAGTACTTC
TRBD2	TRBV6-5	TRBJ2-7	NA	CASSPSGRAYEQYF	TGTGCCAGCAGTCCTAGCGGGAGGGCGTACGAGCAGTACTTC
NA	TRBV30	TRBJ1-1	NA	CAWSVGPGKPEAFF	TGTGCCTGGAGTGTCGGGCCGGGGAAGCCTGAAGCTTTCTTT
NA	TRBV2	TRBJ2-4	NA	CASSDPGGFRDIQYF	TGTGCCAGCAGTGACCCAGGGGGGTTTAGGGACATTCAGTACTTC
NA	TRBV28	TRBJ2-7	NA	CASSEGGYEQYF	TGTGCCAGCAGTGAGGGGGGCTACGAGCAGTACTTC
NA	TRBV9	TRBJ2-5	NA	CASSVDRGQETQYF	TGTGCCAGCAGCGTAGATCGGGGACAAGAGACCCAGTACTTC
TRBD1	TRBV19	TRBJ1-5	NA	CASSTFVNTGGYSNQPQHF	TGTGCCAGTAGTACATTCGTAAATACAGGGGGATATAGCAATCAGCCCCAGCATTTT
NA	TRBV7-9	TRBJ2-1	once	CASRPLGGYYNEQFF	TGTGCCAGCAGGCCTCTAGGAGGCTACTACAATGAGCAGTTCTTC
NA	TRBV7-9	TRBJ1-2	once	CASSLAGHGYTF	TGTGCCAGCAGCTTAGCAGGGCACGGCTACACCTTC
NA	TRBV27	TRBJ2-7	NA	CASSLLQGSYEQYF	TGTGCCAGCAGTTTATTGCAGGGGAGCTACGAGCAGTACTTC
NA	TRBV5-1	TRBJ1-4	NA	CASSPESGKLFF	TGCGCCAGCAGCCCGGAAAGTGGAAAACTGTTTTTT
TRBD1	TRBV5-1	TRBJ2-5	once	CASSLGTGRIETQYF	TGCGCCAGCAGCTTGGGGACAGGGCGAATTGAGACCCAGTACTTC
NA	TRBV5-6	TRBJ2-5	NA	CASSLVRGAETQYF	TGTGCCAGCAGCTTGGTGCGCGGAGCGGAGACCCAGTACTTC
TRBD2	TRBV6-5	TRBJ2-1	NA	CASSSLRDYGNEQFF	TGTGCCAGCAGTTCGTTGAGGGACTACGGGAATGAGCAGTTCTTC
NA	TRBV7-9	TRBJ2-7	NA	CASSLGQYEQYF	TGTGCCAGCAGCTTAGGACAATACGAGCAGTACTTC
TRBD2	TRBV2	TRBJ2-7	NA	CASSEGLADYEQYF	TGTGCCAGCAGTGAGGGACTAGCCGACTACGAGCAGTACTTC
NA	TRBV5-1	TRBJ2-1	NA	CASRGTGQGSYNEQFF	TGCGCCAGCAGGGGCACGGGACAAGGCTCCTACAATGAGCAGTTCTTC
NA	TRBV5-1	TRBJ1-3	NA	CASSLEDPAGLSGNTIYF	TGCGCCAGCAGCTTGGAGGATCCCGCTGGGCTCTCTGGAAACACCATATATTTT
TRBD2	TRBV4-1	TRBJ2-1	NA	CASSQVGGSGRGNEQFF	TGCGCCAGCAGCCAAGTGGGGGGCAGCGGGAGAGGTAATGAGCAGTTCTTC
NA	TRBV7-9	TRBJ2-5	NA	CASSLQGSGETQYF	TGTGCCAGCAGCTTACAGGGAAGTGGGGAGACCCAGTACTTC
TRBD1	TRBV19	TRBJ2-3	NA	CASRDRGADTQYF	TGTGCCAGTAGGGACAGGGGGGCAGATACGCAGTATTTT
NA	TRBV30	TRBJ2-5	NA	CAWSVQGQETQYF	TGTGCCTGGAGTGTTCAGGGACAAGAGACCCAGTACTTC
NA	TRBV27	TRBJ1-1	NA	CASSHRTPSRTVLNTEAFF	TGTGCCAGCAGCCATAGGACTCCCTCTCGGACAGTACTGAACACTGAAGCTTTCTTT
NA	TRBV10-3	TRBJ1-2	NA	CAIADDRLLPLYGYTF	TGTGCCATCGCGGACGACAGGCTCCTACCTCTCTATGGCTACACCTTC
NA	TRBV5-1	TRBJ2-7	NA	CASSLGGLATYEQYF	TGCGCCAGCAGCTTGGGGGGACTCGCCACCTACGAGCAGTACTTC
NA	TRBV10-3	TRBJ2-1	NA	CAISDPRGSWEQFF	TGTGCCATCAGTGATCCACGAGGGTCATGGGAGCAGTTCTTC
NA	TRBV6-1	TRBJ2-7	NA	CASSEAANSYEQYF	TGTGCCAGCAGTGAAGCGGCGAACTCCTACGAGCAGTACTTC
NA	TRBV4-2	TRBJ2-1	NA	CASSQVYNEQFF	TGTGCCAGCAGCCAAGTGTACAATGAGCAGTTCTTC